This is a list of T cell receptor beta chains from one sample in a study of blood T cell repertoires in COVID-19. Sequenced by immunoSEQ multiplex PCR; TCRdb stores in-frame clones only, minus some. The sample includes 80,000 to 90,000 clones, 79% of them seen just once. The sample consisted of peripheral blood. Source of these receptors: a man aged 70-80 years with acute or convalescent COVID-19. Each CDR3 is given with its conserved first and last residue. D genes are given only for firm matches. A row's size may be missing; if present it is once, few, many or a size class.

clone size: NA; V gene: TRBV6-4; D gene: TRBD2; J gene: TRBJ2-1; CDR3 protein: CASSTGTSGGAYEQFF; CDR3 DNA: TGTGCCAGCAGTACAGGGACTAGCGGGGGGGCTTATGAGCAGTTCTTC
clone size: NA; V gene: TRBV7-9; D gene: NA; J gene: TRBJ1-4; CDR3 protein: CASRSGPGSNEKLFF; CDR3 DNA: TGTGCCAGCAGGTCTGGACCGGGGTCCAATGAAAAACTGTTTTTT
clone size: once; V gene: TRBV20-1; D gene: NA; J gene: TRBJ1-5; CDR3 protein: CSASSGVRQPQHF; CDR3 DNA: TGCAGTGCTAGTTCCGGGGTGAGACAGCCCCAGCATTTT
clone size: NA; V gene: TRBV27; D gene: NA; J gene: TRBJ2-7; CDR3 protein: CASSFGISSYEQYF; CDR3 DNA: TGTGCCAGCAGTTTCGGGATCAGCTCCTACGAGCAGTACTTC
clone size: NA; V gene: TRBV5-6; D gene: TRBD1; J gene: TRBJ2-7; CDR3 protein: CASSTGQGMYEQYF; CDR3 DNA: TGTGCCAGCAGCACAGGACAGGGGATGTACGAGCAGTACTTC
clone size: NA; V gene: TRBV6-6; D gene: TRBD1; J gene: TRBJ1-3; CDR3 protein: CASRPGTGITGNTIYF; CDR3 DNA: TGTGCCAGCAGACCCGGGACAGGGATAACTGGAAACACCATATATTTT
clone size: NA; V gene: TRBV14; D gene: TRBD2; J gene: TRBJ2-2; CDR3 protein: CASSPGAGAPPGELFF; CDR3 DNA: TGTGCCAGCAGCCCGGGAGCGGGGGCCCCCCCCGGGGAGCTGTTTTTT
clone size: NA; V gene: TRBV27; D gene: NA; J gene: TRBJ2-1; CDR3 protein: CASSSTVYNEQFF; CDR3 DNA: TGTGCCAGCAGTTCCACAGTCTACAATGAGCAGTTCTTC
clone size: NA; V gene: TRBV7-9; D gene: NA; J gene: TRBJ1-3; CDR3 protein: CASSLQGTGNTIYF; CDR3 DNA: TGTGCCAGCAGCTTACAGGGAACGGGAAACACCATATATTTT
clone size: NA; V gene: TRBV5-1; D gene: NA; J gene: TRBJ1-1; CDR3 protein: CASSLGLGGELNTEAFF; CDR3 DNA: TGCGCCAGCAGCTTGGGACTCGGGGGGGAACTGAACACTGAAGCTTTCTTT
clone size: NA; V gene: TRBV3-1/TRBV3-2; D gene: TRBD1; J gene: TRBJ1-4; CDR3 protein: CASSQGPGQGRSVFF; CDR3 DNA: TGTGCCAGCAGCCAAGGTCCGGGACAGGGGAGGTCAGTGTTTTTT
clone size: NA; V gene: TRBV7-9; D gene: TRBD1; J gene: TRBJ2-3; CDR3 protein: CASSSLRQGRTDTQYF; CDR3 DNA: TGTGCCAGCAGCTCCTTGAGACAGGGGCGGACAGATACGCAGTATTTT
clone size: NA; V gene: TRBV5-1; D gene: TRBD2; J gene: TRBJ2-1; CDR3 protein: CASSLRTSGGYNEQFF; CDR3 DNA: TGCGCCAGCAGCCTCCGGACTAGCGGGGGCTACAATGAGCAGTTCTTC
clone size: NA; V gene: TRBV2; D gene: NA; J gene: TRBJ1-3; CDR3 protein: CASSEQASGNTIYF; CDR3 DNA: TGTGCCAGCAGTGAACAGGCCTCTGGAAACACCATATATTTT
clone size: NA; V gene: TRBV2; D gene: TRBD1; J gene: TRBJ1-2; CDR3 protein: CASIDRGDYGYTF; CDR3 DNA: TGTGCCAGCATCGACAGGGGCGACTATGGCTACACCTTC
clone size: NA; V gene: TRBV28; D gene: NA; J gene: TRBJ1-1; CDR3 protein: CASSLGDKAFF; CDR3 DNA: TGTGCCAGCAGTTTAGGAGATAAAGCTTTCTTT
clone size: NA; V gene: TRBV10-3; D gene: TRBD2; J gene: TRBJ2-2; CDR3 protein: CAISGGTSGTGELFF; CDR3 DNA: TGTGCCATCAGTGGAGGGACTAGCGGCACCGGGGAGCTGTTTTTT
clone size: NA; V gene: TRBV2; D gene: NA; J gene: TRBJ2-7; CDR3 protein: CASSVDRRPYEQYF; CDR3 DNA: TGTGCCAGCAGTGTCGACAGGCGCCCCTACGAGCAGTACTTC
clone size: NA; V gene: TRBV13; D gene: NA; J gene: TRBJ1-6; CDR3 protein: CASSLNGDSGSPLHF; CDR3 DNA: TGTGCCAGCAGCTTAAATGGCGATTCGGGTTCACCCCTCCACTTT
clone size: NA; V gene: TRBV6-5; D gene: NA; J gene: TRBJ1-1; CDR3 protein: CACHRAGTEAFF; CDR3 DNA: TGTGCCTGCCACAGGGCGGGCACTGAAGCTTTCTTT
clone size: NA; V gene: TRBV2; D gene: NA; J gene: TRBJ1-4; CDR3 protein: CASSEGTELEKLFF; CDR3 DNA: TGTGCCAGCAGTGAAGGGACAGAACTTGAAAAACTGTTTTTT
clone size: NA; V gene: TRBV5-1; D gene: TRBD1; J gene: TRBJ2-5; CDR3 protein: CASSLAGTGETQYF; CDR3 DNA: TGCGCCAGCAGCTTGGCCGGGACAGGGGAGACCCAGTACTTC
clone size: NA; V gene: TRBV14; D gene: TRBD1; J gene: TRBJ1-6; CDR3 protein: CASSRDSNSPLHF; CDR3 DNA: TGTGCCAGCAGTAGGGACAGTAATTCACCCCTCCACTTT
clone size: few; V gene: TRBV5-1; D gene: TRBD1; J gene: TRBJ2-1; CDR3 protein: CASSLGDRGYNEQFF; CDR3 DNA: TGCGCCAGCAGCTTGGGGGACAGGGGCTACAATGAGCAGTTCTTC
clone size: NA; V gene: TRBV5-1; D gene: NA; J gene: TRBJ1-1; CDR3 protein: CASSWSPGNTEAFF; CDR3 DNA: TGCGCCAGCAGCTGGTCCCCCGGGAACACTGAAGCTTTCTTT